This is a list of T cell receptor beta chains from one sample in a study of T cells in localized non-small cell lung cancer. Data came from immunoSEQ multiplex PCR; TCRdb stores just in-frame clones and leaves some out. The sample shows 4,500 to 5,500 clones, 90% to 95% of them seen only once. The input for sequencing was peripheral blood, taken before any cancer treatment. The source is a woman between 35 and 70 years old with stage I lung adenocarcinoma. Both conserved end residues are part of each CDR3. D genes are given only for firm matches. A clone size is listed for some rows: how often the clone was seen (once, few, many), or a class if it is expanded.

v_gene,abundance,len,d_gene,j_gene,CDR3aa,CDR3nt
TRBV21-1,.,14,.,TRBJ2-7,CASSKVARLYEQYF,TGTGCCAGCAGCAAGGTAGCCCGTCTCTACGAGCAGTACTTC
TRBV11-2,.,18,.,TRBJ2-1,CASSLGLGRTGGINEQFF,TGTGCCAGCAGCTTAGGTTTAGGTAGGACAGGCGGGATCAATGAGCAGTTCTTC
TRBV28,.,14,.,TRBJ1-2,CASSFPGRPYGYTF,TGTGCCAGCAGTTTTCCCGGACGGCCCTATGGCTACACCTTC
TRBV9,.,14,.,TRBJ2-7,CASSGTDGSYEQYF,TGTGCCAGCAGCGGGACCGACGGTTCCTACGAGCAGTACTTC
TRBV5-1,.,15,TRBD1,TRBJ1-1,CASSPMTGLNTEAFF,TGCGCCAGCAGCCCCATGACAGGGCTGAACACTGAAGCTTTCTTT
TRBV7-8,once,17,TRBD2,TRBJ2-7,CASSLGTSGSAEYEQYF,TGTGCCAGCAGCTTAGGGACTAGCGGGAGTGCGGAATACGAGCAGTACTTC
TRBV15,.,14,.,TRBJ1-5,CATKRGGGEQPQHF,TGTGCCACCAAAAGGGGCGGCGGAGAGCAGCCCCAGCATTTT
TRBV11-2,.,13,TRBD1,TRBJ1-2,CASSTTGDYGYTF,TGTGCCAGCAGCACAACAGGGGACTATGGCTACACCTTC
TRBV11-3,.,12,.,TRBJ2-1,CASSRPYGEQFF,TGTGCCAGCAGCCGCCCGTACGGCGAGCAGTTCTTC
TRBV9,few,11,.,TRBJ1-1,CASSAGERAFF,TGTGCCAGCAGCGCGGGGGAGAGAGCTTTCTTT
TRBV7-9,few,14,.,TRBJ1-1,CASSFVQVNTEAFF,TGTGCCAGCAGCTTCGTGCAGGTGAACACTGAAGCTTTCTTT
TRBV9,.,16,.,TRBJ2-1,CASSVKLPSSYNEQFF,TGTGCCAGCAGCGTGAAACTTCCGAGCTCCTACAATGAGCAGTTCTTC
TRBV2,.,12,.,TRBJ2-2,CASSGSGGELFF,TGTGCCAGCAGTGGATCGGGCGGGGAGCTGTTTTTT
TRBV6-1,.,14,.,TRBJ1-3,CASSETRTGNTIYF,TGTGCCAGCAGTGAAACCAGGACTGGAAACACCATATATTTT
TRBV5-4,.,15,.,TRBJ2-5,CASSSQGGGEETQYF,TGTGCCAGCAGCTCCCAGGGTGGAGGTGAAGAGACCCAGTACTTC
TRBV7-8,.,14,.,TRBJ1-1,CASSLAPANTEAFF,TGTGCCAGCAGCTTAGCCCCGGCGAACACTGAAGCTTTCTTT
TRBV5-1,.,15,.,TRBJ2-7,CASSPAPGAPYEQYF,TGCGCCAGCAGCCCTGCCCCGGGAGCCCCCTACGAGCAGTACTTC
TRBV15,.,19,TRBD1,TRBJ2-2,CATSRSLGTGMRDTGELFF,TGTGCCACCAGCAGAAGCTTAGGGACAGGGATGCGGGACACCGGGGAGCTGTTTTTT
TRBV9,.,17,TRBD2,TRBJ2-3,CASSVAPPTSGGDTQYF,TGTGCCAGCAGCGTCGCCCCCCCGACTAGCGGAGGGGATACGCAGTATTTT
TRBV7-2,.,13,TRBD1,TRBJ2-7,CASSRQGFYEQYF,TGTGCCAGCAGCCGACAGGGTTTCTACGAGCAGTACTTC
TRBV7-2,.,15,TRBD2,TRBJ2-1,CASSSRTSGILEQFF,TGTGCCAGCAGCTCAAGGACTAGCGGGATTCTTGAGCAGTTCTTC
TRBV10-1,once,16,TRBD2,TRBJ2-1,CASSDGLAGGIVEQFF,TGCGCCAGCAGTGATGGACTAGCGGGAGGTATAGTTGAGCAGTTCTTC
TRBV6-4,.,13,.,TRBJ1-6,CASSPTGTSPLHF,TGTGCCAGCAGTCCTACAGGGACCTCACCCCTCCACTTT
TRBV6-5,.,12,TRBD2,TRBJ2-1,CASSKTAGVKFF,TGTGCCAGCAGTAAGACAGCGGGAGTGAAGTTCTTC
TRBV7-8,.,12,.,TRBJ1-2,CASSYQNYGYTF,TGTGCCAGCAGCTACCAGAACTATGGCTACACCTTC
TRBV5-1,.,14,.,TRBJ2-7,CASSLEKGPYEQYF,TGCGCCAGCAGCTTGGAGAAGGGCCCCTACGAGCAGTACTTC
TRBV5-1,.,14,TRBD1,TRBJ1-2,CASSTAQGPGGYTF,TGCGCCAGCAGCACAGCACAGGGGCCGGGGGGCTACACCTTC
TRBV5-1,.,15,TRBD1,TRBJ2-1,CASSKRQGRNNEQFF,TGCGCCAGCAGCAAAAGACAGGGCAGAAACAATGAGCAGTTCTTC
TRBV9,.,19,TRBD1,TRBJ1-1,CASSVATGDRGNMNTEAFF,TGTGCCAGCAGCGTAGCTACAGGGGACAGGGGCAACATGAACACTGAAGCTTTCTTT
TRBV18,.,15,TRBD1,TRBJ2-6,CASSLGQVEANVLTF,TGTGCCAGCTCGCTCGGACAGGTGGAGGCCAACGTCCTGACTTTC
TRBV19,.,17,TRBD2,TRBJ2-3,CASSIGGLAGPSDTQYF,TGTGCCAGTAGTATCGGAGGGCTAGCGGGACCGTCAGATACGCAGTATTTT
TRBV7-2,.,15,TRBD2,TRBJ2-1,CASSLSGSSYNEQFF,TGTGCCAGCAGCTTGAGCGGGAGCTCCTACAATGAGCAGTTCTTC
TRBV16,once,16,.,TRBJ1-5,CASSGIRPEKGQPQHF,TGTGCCAGCAGCGGTATACGTCCAGAGAAGGGTCAGCCCCAGCATTTT
TRBV6-5,.,14,.,TRBJ1-3,CASSPTDSGNTIYF,TGTGCCAGCAGTCCGACAGATTCTGGAAACACCATATATTTT
TRBV19,.,15,.,TRBJ2-5,CASSMALGVQETQYF,TGTGCCAGTAGTATGGCCTTGGGGGTTCAAGAGACCCAGTACTTC
TRBV7-2,.,14,TRBD1,TRBJ2-5,CASSLQTGQETQYF,TGTGCCAGCAGCCTTCAGACAGGGCAAGAGACCCAGTACTTC
TRBV5-4,.,16,.,TRBJ2-7,CASSPKGGTASYEQYF,TGTGCCAGCAGCCCTAAAGGGGGGACAGCGTCCTACGAGCAGTACTTC
TRBV28,few,15,TRBD1,TRBJ1-1,CASSYGTGGGTEAFF,TGTGCCAGCAGTTACGGGACAGGGGGAGGTACTGAAGCTTTCTTT
TRBV5-1,.,14,.,TRBJ1-3,CASSPKEVGNTIYF,TGCGCCAGCAGCCCCAAGGAAGTTGGAAACACCATATATTTT
TRBV7-9,.,14,.,TRBJ2-7,CASSLSGVSYEQYF,TGTGCCAGCAGCTTGTCCGGGGTAAGCTACGAGCAGTACTTC
TRBV11-3,.,18,.,TRBJ2-3,CASSNGNRGWGRADTQYF,TGTGCCAGCAGCAACGGAAATAGGGGGTGGGGAAGGGCAGATACGCAGTATTTT
TRBV7-6,few,13,.,TRBJ2-1,CASSLGSWNEQFF,TGTGCCAGCAGCTTAGGGAGCTGGAATGAGCAGTTCTTC
TRBV5-8,.,14,TRBD1,TRBJ1-5,CASSSGTGPAPQHF,TGTGCCAGCAGCTCCGGGACAGGCCCGGCGCCCCAGCATTTT
TRBV10-3,.,14,.,TRBJ2-7,CAISEPRAGYEQYF,TGTGCCATCAGTGAGCCGAGGGCCGGGTACGAGCAGTACTTC
TRBV28,few,14,TRBD1,TRBJ1-5,CATGGDSSNQPQHF,TGTGCCACTGGTGGGGACAGTAGCAATCAGCCCCAGCATTTT
TRBV27,.,16,.,TRBJ2-7,CASRLDGTHLTYEQYF,TGTGCCAGCAGACTAGACGGGACTCACTTAACCTACGAGCAGTACTTC
TRBV30,.,13,TRBD2,TRBJ2-1,CASKRGGHNEQFF,TGTGCCAGTAAGCGGGGGGGACACAATGAGCAGTTCTTC
TRBV19,.,15,.,TRBJ2-6,CASSIQGAGANVLTF,TGTGCCAGTAGTATTCAGGGAGCTGGGGCCAACGTCCTGACTTTC